Listed below are T cell receptor beta chains from one sample, sequenced in a study of blood T cell repertoires in COVID-19. Sequencing used immunoSEQ multiplex PCR; TCRdb keeps in-frame clones, though not all of them. The data contain around 99,000 clones, 90% of them singletons. Sequenced sample: peripheral blood. These receptors were collected from a human donor in a cohort sampled during active COVID-19. The CDR3 runs from the conserved cysteine through the conserved F or W. A D gene is named only where the DNA matches it firmly. Rows give clone size only sometimes, using once, few, many, or a class for an expanded clone.

>.|TRBJ2-2|TRBV7-9|TRBD1
TGTGCCAGCAGCTTAGCAGGGACAGGGAGCACCGGGGAGCTGTTTTTT
CASSLAGTGSTGELFF
>.|TRBJ2-5|TRBV21-1|.
TGTGCCAGCTCCCTCCGGGACAGGGGGAGCGAAGAGACCCAGTACTTC
CASSLRDRGSEETQYF
>once|TRBJ2-7|TRBV2|TRBD1
TGTGCCAGCAGTGACTCACAGGGGGCCCACTACGAGCAGTACTTC
CASSDSQGAHYEQYF
>.|TRBJ2-5|TRBV3-1/TRBV3-2|.
TGTGCCAGCAGCCAAGATCTTAGAGAGACCCAGTACTTC
CASSQDLRETQYF
>.|TRBJ1-3|TRBV21-1|.
TGTGCCAGCAGCACCGACAGGGAACCGAGAGGAAACACCATATATTTT
CASSTDREPRGNTIYF
>.|TRBJ1-5|TRBV7-8|TRBD1
TGTGCCAGCAGCTTAGCCCGCGGGACAGGCGTTTATAGCAATCAGCCCCAGCATTTT
CASSLARGTGVYSNQPQHF
>once|TRBJ2-4|TRBV7-9|.
TGTGCCAGCAGCTTGCCCCGCCCCCGGGACTCCCCTTTTCAGTACTTC
CASSLPRPRDSPFQYF
>once|TRBJ2-3|TRBV2|TRBD2
TGTGCCAGCAGTGACAGACTAGCGGGAGGTGATACGCAGTATTTT
CASSDRLAGGDTQYF
>.|TRBJ1-1|TRBV5-1|.
TGCGCCAGTACACGTGGAGGGAACACTGAAGCTTTCTTT
CASTRGGNTEAFF
>.|TRBJ2-7|TRBV5-1|.
TGCGCCAGCAGTCCTAGCGACGGGGGCTACGAGCAGTACTTC
CASSPSDGGYEQYF
>once|TRBJ1-4|TRBV4-2|TRBD1
TGTGCCAGCACCTCGGGGACAGGGTTTAATGAAAAACTGTTTTTT
CASTSGTGFNEKLFF
>.|TRBJ2-1|TRBV24-1|.
TGTGCCACCAGGGGTGGAGGGTACAATGAGCAGTTCTTC
CATRGGGYNEQFF
>once|TRBJ2-1|TRBV6-1|TRBD1
TGTGCCAGCAGTGACTTTTTATGGGGACAGAGGGATCACAATGAGCAGTTCTTC
CASSDFLWGQRDHNEQFF
>.|TRBJ2-7|TRBV18|TRBD1
TGTGCCAGCACCAAAGGGACAGGGTGGGCCTACGAGCAGTACTTC
CASTKGTGWAYEQYF
>.|TRBJ2-1|TRBV28|.
TGTGCCAGCAGTTTATTTAGGGGCGATAAGGAGCAGTTCTTC
CASSLFRGDKEQFF
>once|TRBJ2-1|TRBV7-3|.
TGTGCCAGCAGCTCCAGAGGGGGACCGCAGGGCTACAATGAGCAGTTCTTC
CASSSRGGPQGYNEQFF
>.|TRBJ2-7|TRBV6-5|.
TGTGCCAGCAATTCCCGCTACGAGCAGTACTTC
CASNSRYEQYF
>.|TRBJ2-3|TRBV19|.
TGTGCCAGTAGTCTAAGGGGTACAGATACGCAGTATTTT
CASSLRGTDTQYF
>.|TRBJ2-7|TRBV25-1|TRBD2
TGTGCCAGCAGTGAGATCGGGCGGGGGGTTGACTACGAGCAGTACTTC
CASSEIGRGVDYEQYF
>once|TRBJ2-1|TRBV24-1|.
TGTGCCACCAGTGGAGGCAGGGGAATGTTCAATGAGCAGTTCTTC
CATSGGRGMFNEQFF
>.|TRBJ2-5|TRBV6-2/TRBV6-3|.
TGTGCCAGCAGTTATACAGGGATTATAGAGACCCAGTACTTC
CASSYTGIIETQYF
>.|TRBJ2-1|TRBV19|.
TGTGCCAGTAGTTTCCGCGCAACCTCCTACAATGAGCAGTTCTTC
CASSFRATSYNEQFF
>.|TRBJ1-2|TRBV27|TRBD1
TGTGCCAGCAGTTTGGGACAGGGTTTGGACTATGGCTACACCTTC
CASSLGQGLDYGYTF
>.|TRBJ1-1|TRBV7-3|.
TGTGCCAGCAGCTTACTAGGGGGGGCGACTGAAGCTTTCTTT
CASSLLGGATEAFF
>.|TRBJ1-6|TRBV19|TRBD1
TGTGCCAGTAGTAGGACAGGCGATAATTCACCCCTCCACTTT
CASSRTGDNSPLHF